This TCR beta chain was sequenced during a study of shared clonotypes between healthy human individuals. Broader study findings: Sequencing depth was a factor that was expected to affect clonotype sharing among donors. Sampling covered nothing but blood. Tissue TCR repertoires likely differ from those found in blood. Sharing across four donors was seen in 4.5% to 6.5% of naive CD4 clonotypes.

On this clone: Its antigen is not known.

Template for every sorted-subset replicate PCR totaled roughly 200 ng DNA, some 30,000 T cell genomes. TCRdb's copy holds only in-frame clones and misses some; the assay was immunoSEQ multiplex PCR. The table shows around 2.5 million clones, with 93% occurring only once. Germline-derived CDR1 and CDR2 are SGHNT and YYREEE (reference sequence). After removal of 0 bases from V and 3 bases from J, the junction contained 6 bases not matched to a gene. The CDR3 runs 16 residues. The sequencing sample was made of naive CD4+ T cells from PBMCs. Subset noted: CD45RA+ positively selected. V and J are TRBV5-4 and TRBJ2-7, with 10 bases matching TRBD1. The TCR sequence derives from a man younger than 30 in good health. Some clones in this sample may be carry-over from other donors' samples. CDR3 sequence: CASSLASGQGFYEQYF. The CDR3 DNA reads TGTGCCAGCAGCTTGGCCTCGGGACAGGGGTTCTACGAGCAGTACTTC.